The entry that follows covers one TCR beta chain sequence. The data derive from a study of blood T cell repertoires in COVID-19. V trimming: 4 bases; J trimming: 4 bases; junction bases outside the gene matches: 11. The CDR3 consists of 16 residues. Germline V gene lookup returns CDR1 SGDLS and CDR2 YYNGEE. Measured with immunoSEQ multiplex PCR; TCRdb has only the in-frame clones, and not every one. This table has just over 85,000 clones, about nine tenths appearing once. The J gene is TRBJ2-1, the V gene TRBV9, with TRBD1 matching 7 bases. This clonotype originated in a man in his fifties with acute or convalescent COVID-19. The sample consisted of peripheral blood. CDR3 sequence (DNA): TGTGCCAGCAGCCCTCAGGTCGGGACAGATTACAATGAGCAGTTCTTC. Translation: CASSPQVGTDYNEQFF.